These 18 T cell receptor beta chains originate from one sample sequenced in a study of CD4 T cells in relation to SARS-CoV-2 and coronaviruses. Before the COVID-19 pandemic, during about 2011-2019, CD4+ T cells were taken from unexposed donors. The cells were cultured for approximately 10 days before CD4+ T cells were isolated. Only in-frame clones appear in the TCRdb table, and some are missing; sequencing was by immunoSEQ multiplex PCR. Found here are about 16,000 clones, approximately 80% of them singletons; the top ten hold around 9.1%. These receptors have no identified antigens. The sequenced material came from CD4+ T cells from PBMCs, cultured in vitro. These receptors originate from a human donor in good health.

This CDR3 is CASRGDWTGTRASNQPQHF. The CDR3 region has the DNA TGTGCCAGCAGGGGGGATTGGACAGGGACAAGGGCGAGCAATCAGCCCCAGCATTTT. V and J are TRBV28 and TRBJ1-5; TRBD1 matches 8 bases. Unmatched junction bases numbered 17, after V lost 6 bases and J lost 1 base. The CDR3 extends over 19 amino acids. Germline loops: CDR1 MDHEN, CDR2 SYDVKM.

The gene calls are TRBV4-1 and TRBJ2-1; 7 bases agree with TRBD2. There are 13 residues in the CDR3. V was pared by 7 bases and J by 6 bases, with 6 bases of the junction left unmatched. Germline V gene lookup returns CDR1 MGHRA and CDR2 YSYEKL. CDR3 region: CASMERDRNEQFF. CDR3 bases: TGCGCCAGCATGGAGCGGGATCGCAATGAGCAGTTCTTC.

This chain uses TRBV7-8 with TRBJ2-6; TRBD1 is a possible D gene (6 bases). CDR1 and CDR2 from the germline V gene are SGHVS and FQNEAQ. The CDR3 consists of 17 residues. V dropped 5 bases and J dropped 0 bases, with 14 bases sitting between them. The CDR3 DNA follows: TGTGCCAGCAGCCTTCGACAGGCCCTCTCTGGGGCCAACGTCCTGACTTTC. Translation: CASSLRQALSGANVLTF.

The genes are TRBV2 and TRBJ2-5; D gene uncertain. The CDR3 is made up of 11 amino acids. In germline, CDR1 is SNHLY, CDR2 FYNNEI. The V end was cut by 6 bases, the J end by 0 bases, with 2 bases between. As DNA, the CDR3 is TGTGCCAGCAGCCACCAAGAGACCCAGTACTTC. Its translation is CASSHQETQYF.

The V call is TRBV11-3, the J call TRBJ2-1; D uncertain. CDR1 is SGHNT, CDR2 YENEEA, per germline. CDR3 length: 14 residues. Trimming stripped 0 bases from V and 3 bases from J, with 6 bases between. CDR3 sequence reads: CASSLDSHYNEQFF. CDR3 nucleotides: TGTGCCAGCAGCTTAGATTCACACTACAATGAGCAGTTCTTC.

This clone was seen more than once but under ten times. The chain couples TRBV11-2 to TRBJ2-7, with unresolved D. Trimming shortened V by 2 bases and J by 8 bases, and 7 bases separated the two germline ends. Germline V gene sequence: CDR1 SGHAT, CDR2 FQNNGV. CDR3 length: 11 residues. CDR3 DNA: TGTGCCAGCAGCTTACGAACGCAGCAGTACTTC. Protein: CASSLRTQQYF.

In DNA, the CDR3 is TGTGCCAGCAGCCCGTCCATTTTCGGGAACACTGAAGCTTTCTTT. Protein sequence: CASSPSIFGNTEAFF. The chain uses TRBV5-6 and TRBJ1-1; D call uncertain. CDR3 size: 15 residues. CDR1 is SGHDT and CDR2 is YYEEEE in the germline V gene. V lost 4 bases, J lost 1 base, and 14 bases lay in between.

This clone was observed once. This chain links TRBV29-1 with TRBJ1-2, with TRBD1 as a possible D gene (6 bases). This CDR3 is 13 amino acids long. V was clipped by 3 bases and J by 4 bases, with 12 bases between them. Germline CDR1 reads SQVTM; CDR2 reads ANQGSEA. The CDR3 reads CSVETGSGYGYTF. The CDR3 DNA sequence: TGCAGCGTTGAGACAGGCTCAGGCTATGGCTACACCTTC.

This clone has a handful of counts. The V and J genes are TRBV18 and TRBJ2-5; D is unresolved. The CDR3 spans 11 residues. Between the trimmed V and J ends, which lost 3 bases and 7 bases, there was a span of 6 bases. Germline assignment: CDR1 KGHSH and CDR2 LQKENI. The CDR3 nucleotides are TGTGCCAGCTCACCTTCGGGGACCCAGTACTTC. It codes for CASSPSGTQYF.

This chain connects TRBV7-2 to TRBJ1-2, with 7 bases that match TRBD1. This CDR3 spans 13 amino acids. Germline V gives CDR1 SGHTA, CDR2 FQGNSA. J lost 5 bases, V lost 4 bases, and 4 bases had no gene match. The CDR3 nucleotides are TGTGCCAGCAGCTACAGGGACAGTTATGGCTACACCTTC. Translation: CASSYRDSYGYTF.

V is TRBV9 and J is TRBJ2-5; 9 bases map to TRBD1. J was trimmed by 5 bases and V by 3 bases; bases with no gene match: 8. The CDR3 is 15 residues long. In germline, CDR1 is SGDLS, CDR2 YYNGEE. In DNA form, the CDR3 reads TGTGCCAGCAGCGCTACAGGGGGCAGCGGGGAGACCCAGTACTTC. Residues: CASSATGGSGETQYF. The variable domain in full, with the rest retrieved from reference TRBV9 and TRBJ2-5, is DSGVTQTPKHLITATGQRVTLRCSPRSGDLSVYWYQQSLDQGLQFLIQYYNGEERAKGNILERFSAQQFPDLHSELNLSSLELGDSALYFCASSATGGSGETQYFGPGTRLLVL.

The J gene is TRBJ1-1, the V gene TRBV28; TRBD1 is a possible D gene (5 bases). The CDR3 is 14 residues long. V lost 2 bases and J lost 6, with 13 bases in between. Germline CDR1 reads MDHEN; CDR2 reads SYDVKM. This CDR3 is CASSLTIREAEAFF. CDR3 DNA sequence: TGTGCCAGCAGTTTAACCATCAGGGAGGCTGAAGCTTTCTTT.

This chain links TRBV7-2 with TRBJ2-7; D may be TRBD1 (5 bases). Germline CDR1 SGHTA, CDR2 FQGNSA. The CDR3 consists of 13 residues. Trimming took 4 bases from V and 6 from J, leaving 13 bases between them. CDR3 in DNA: TGTGCCAGCAGCTCAGGGTGGCGTCGCGAGCAGTACTTC. Amino acids: CASSSGWRREQYF.

This chain joins TRBV19 and TRBJ2-7, with TRBD2 matching over 11 bases. The CDR3 length is 14 residues. Trimming took 3 bases from V and 7 from J; bases not matched to a gene: 5. In germline, CDR1 is LNHDA, CDR2 SQIVND (reference sequence). The CDR3, as DNA: TGTGCCAGTAGTATCTTGGCTAGCGGGAGGGAGCAGTACTTC. This gives the protein CASSILASGREQYF. Variable domain in full (rest from reference TRBV19 and TRBJ2-7): DGGITQSPKYLFRKEGQNVTLSCEQNLNHDAMYWYRQDPGQGLRLIYYSQIVNDFQKGDIAEGYSVSREKKESFPLTVTSAQKNPTAFYLCASSILASGREQYFGPGTRLTVT.

This clone has more than one count but fewer than ten. The rearrangement joins TRBV6-5 to TRBJ1-1; perhaps TRBD1 as D (6 bases). The germline V and J ends were trimmed by 9 bases and 4 bases, with 12 bases remaining between them. This CDR3 comprises 12 residues. Germline V CDR1 and CDR2: MNHEY, SVGAGI. CDR3 protein: CASRQATTEAFF. CDR3 in DNA: TGTGCCAGTCGACAGGCGACCACTGAAGCTTTCTTT.

The chain joins TRBV18 to TRBJ2-3; TRBD2 matches at 11 bases. CDR1 is KGHSH, CDR2 LQKENI, per germline. The CDR3 runs 17 residues. With V trimmed by 3 bases and J by 3 bases, 8 bases remained unmatched. CDR3 sequence reads: CASSPPWTSGLTDTQYF. In DNA form, the CDR3 reads TGTGCCAGCTCACCTCCATGGACTAGCGGGTTAACAGATACGCAGTATTTT.

The J gene is TRBJ2-6, the V gene TRBV15, with D perhaps TRBD2 (7 bases). Germline V gene data show CDR1 as LNHNV and CDR2 as YYDKDF (reference sequence). V shed 7 bases and J shed 1 base, with 11 bases lying between them. This CDR3 region has 15 residues. Here the CDR3 reads CATKAGASGANVLTF. The CDR3 region has the DNA TGTGCCACCAAGGCGGGGGCGTCTGGGGCCAACGTCCTGACTTTC.

This clone was recorded a few times. The rearrangement uses TRBV5-1 and TRBJ1-1, with D unresolved. Germline V CDR1 and CDR2: SGHRS, YFSETQ. CDR3 length: 12 residues. Trimming cost V 4 bases and J 1 base, with 5 bases left between them. The CDR3 loop reads CASSTANTEAFF. As DNA, the CDR3 is TGCGCCAGCAGCACAGCGAACACTGAAGCTTTCTTT.